This T cell receptor beta chain was identified during a study of blood T cells in healthy people across ages. Findings and caveats of the study: The diversity estimates, figures obtained from one million T cells, were considered underestimates. The study lacked donor CMV status, which possibly confounded expanded clonotype changes.

The germline gives CDR1 SGHKS, CDR2 YYEKEE (reference sequence). The CDR3 extends over 19 amino acids. As for this clonotype: What it binds is not known. A junction boundary mismatches the germline segment, possibly from a read error.

Per sample, no less than 6 micrograms of total RNA were extracted. Alongside a J-beta primer mix, a sample-barcoded 5' primer served in a second PCR lasting about 7 to 12 cycles. Via MiXCR, TCRdb re-called the 5' RACE reads, giving one row per CDR3 protein. The profile shows approximately 1.5 million distinct CDR3 sequences, 30% to 40% of them singletons. The rearrangement links TRBV5-5 to TRBJ2-7; 15 bases line up with TRBD2. The source material was blood. This receptor was obtained from a woman younger than 45 in good health. CDR3 sequence: CASSLTVGLAGGAGYGQYF. Here the CDR3 DNA reads TGTGCCAGCAGCTTGACGGTGGGACTAGCGGGAGGAGCGGGCTACGGGCAGTACTTC. Using reference TRBV5-5 and TRBJ2-7 for the parts outside the CDR3, the full variable domain is DAGVTQSPTHLIKTRGQQVTLRCSPISGHKSVSWYQQVLGQGPQFIFQYYEKEERGRGNFPDRFSARQFPNYSSELNVNALLLGDSALYLCASSLTVGLAGGAGYGQYFGPGTRLTVT.